The T cell receptor (beta chain) under discussion was sequenced for a study of post-analysis software for immune sequencing data. General observations from the study: Those with multiple sclerosis, the patient group, showed significantly lower normalized Chao1 diversity than controls.

Researchers reported that TCR beta cDNA libraries carried unique molecular identifiers. TCRdb re-derived calls from the PCR reads in MiXCR, one entry per CDR3 protein. The sample has around 440,000 distinct CDR3 sequences, roughly 45% seen once. In regard to this clonotype: Its antigen remains unidentified.

This TCR was recovered from a girl aged 5-17 years with multiple sclerosis. Material: blood.

This CDR3 is CASSLYLQETQYF. DNA for the CDR3: TGTGCCAGCAGCTTATACCTCCAAGAGACCCAGTACTTC. This chain joins TRBV7-2 and TRBJ2-5; D is ambiguous. Germline V gene lookup returns CDR1 SGHTA and CDR2 FQGNSA. The CDR3 totals 13 residues. Trimming removed 2 bases at V and 1 base at J, with 5 bases between.